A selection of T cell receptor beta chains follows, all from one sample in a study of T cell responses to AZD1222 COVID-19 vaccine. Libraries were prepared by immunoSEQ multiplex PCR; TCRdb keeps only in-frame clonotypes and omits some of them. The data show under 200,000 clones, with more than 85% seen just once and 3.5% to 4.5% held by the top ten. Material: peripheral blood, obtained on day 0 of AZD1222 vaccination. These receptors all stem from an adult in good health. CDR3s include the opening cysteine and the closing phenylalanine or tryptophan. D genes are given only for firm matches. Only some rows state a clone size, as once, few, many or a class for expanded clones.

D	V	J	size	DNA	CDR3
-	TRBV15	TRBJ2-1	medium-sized	TGTGCCACCAGCACATTAGAGCGAGACCACTACAATGAGCAGTTCTTC	CATSTLERDHYNEQFF
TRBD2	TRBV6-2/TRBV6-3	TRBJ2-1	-	TGTGCCAGCAGTTACTATGGCCCTAGCGGGAGTAGTGAGCAGTTCTTC	CASSYYGPSGSSEQFF
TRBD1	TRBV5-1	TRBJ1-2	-	TGCGCCAGCAGCCCCAGCCCAGGGGGTAGGGGCTACACCTTC	CASSPSPGGRGYTF
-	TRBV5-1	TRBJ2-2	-	TGCGCCAGCAGCTTGGAATATTGGGGGGCCGGGGAGCTGTTTTTT	CASSLEYWGAGELFF
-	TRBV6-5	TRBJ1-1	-	TGTGCCAGTCAGTCGTATACTGAAGCTTTCTTT	CASQSYTEAFF
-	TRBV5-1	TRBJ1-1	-	TGCGCCAGCAGCTTCAGGGTCCAGAACACTGAAGCTTTCTTT	CASSFRVQNTEAFF
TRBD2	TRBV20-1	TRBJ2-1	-	TGCAGTGCTAGTCCTAGCGGGGGGCGTACCTACTCCAATGAGCAGTTCTTC	CSASPSGGRTYSNEQFF
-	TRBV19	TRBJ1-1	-	TGTGCCAGTAGTCTAATGACCCATCACACTGAAGCTTTCTTT	CASSLMTHHTEAFF
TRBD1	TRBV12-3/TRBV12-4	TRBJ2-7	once	TGTGCCAGTTTAAGGACAGGGAACTACGAGCAGTACTTC	CASLRTGNYEQYF
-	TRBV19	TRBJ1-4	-	TGTGCCAGTAGTCCCGACATTCTTAGGGAGGAAAAACTGTTTTTT	CASSPDILREEKLFF
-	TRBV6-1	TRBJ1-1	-	TGTGCCAGCAGTGAATTGTCTTTTTCAGGTGAAGCTTTCTTT	CASSELSFSGEAFF
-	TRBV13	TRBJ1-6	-	TGTGCCAGCAGCCATGAGACAGAGTATAATTCACCCCTCCACTTT	CASSHETEYNSPLHF
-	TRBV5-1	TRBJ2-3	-	TGCGCCAGCAGTACAGCAGATACGCAGTATTTT	CASSTADTQYF
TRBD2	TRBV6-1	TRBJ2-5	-	TGTGCCAGCAGTGACGGGACTAGCGGGGGCCTTGGGGAGACCCAGTACTTC	CASSDGTSGGLGETQYF
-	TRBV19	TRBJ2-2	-	TGTGCCAGTAGAGGTTCAGGGGACACCGGGGAGCTGTTTTTT	CASRGSGDTGELFF
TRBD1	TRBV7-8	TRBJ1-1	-	TGTGCCAGCACAAACAGGGGTGGGACTGAAGCTTTCTTT	CASTNRGGTEAFF
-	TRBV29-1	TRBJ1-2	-	TGCAGCGTTGACGGAGCAGGGACCTATGGCTACACCTTC	CSVDGAGTYGYTF
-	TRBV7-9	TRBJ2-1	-	TGTGCCAGCAGCTCTAGCCCTCGCAATGAGCAGTTCTTC	CASSSSPRNEQFF
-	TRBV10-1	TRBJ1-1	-	TGCGCCAGCAGTGAGCCGGACGTCACCGAAGCTTTCTTT	CASSEPDVTEAFF
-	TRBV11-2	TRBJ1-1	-	TGTGCCAGCAGCTTAGGGGGCAGAATGAACACTGAAGCTTTCTTT	CASSLGGRMNTEAFF
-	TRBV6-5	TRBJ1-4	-	TGTGCCAGCAAGCAGGCCCCGGGCGGAGGTGAAAAACTGTTTTTT	CASKQAPGGGEKLFF
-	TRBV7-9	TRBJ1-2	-	TGTGCCAGCAGCTTGCACAGCAATAGCTACACCTTC	CASSLHSNSYTF
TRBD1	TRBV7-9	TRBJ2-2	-	TGTGCCAGCAGCTTAAGGGTCGAGACAGGGGAAAAGCTGTTTTTT	CASSLRVETGEKLFF
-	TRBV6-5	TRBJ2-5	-	TGTGCCAGCAGTTATGGCTACCGGGAGACCCAGTACTTC	CASSYGYRETQYF
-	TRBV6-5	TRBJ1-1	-	TGTGCCAGCAGACAAACAGGAGAAGCTTTCTTT	CASRQTGEAFF
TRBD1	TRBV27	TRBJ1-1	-	TGTGCCAGCAGGACCACAGGGGGCACTGAAGCTTTCTTT	CASRTTGGTEAFF
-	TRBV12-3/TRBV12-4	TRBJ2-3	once	TGTGCCAGCGGATATAGCACAGATACGCAGTATTTT	CASGYSTDTQYF
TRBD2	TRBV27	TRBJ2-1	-	TGTGCCAGCAGTTATAGCGGGGGGGTAAACAATGAGCAGTTCTTC	CASSYSGGVNNEQFF
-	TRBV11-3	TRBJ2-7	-	TGTGCCAGCAGCTTACCCCCCTCTGGCGAGCAGTACTTC	CASSLPPSGEQYF
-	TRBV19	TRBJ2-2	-	TGTGCCAGTAGTATCCTTGAGCTCCCCGGAACCGGGGAGCTGTTTTTT	CASSILELPGTGELFF
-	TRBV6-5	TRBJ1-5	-	TGTGCCAGCAGTTACCAAATCGGTTTCAATCAGCCCCAGCATTTT	CASSYQIGFNQPQHF
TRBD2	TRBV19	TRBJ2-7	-	TGTGCCAGTAGTAAAGCTATGACTAGCAGCTACTACGAGCAGTACTTC	CASSKAMTSSYYEQYF
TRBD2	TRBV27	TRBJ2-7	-	TGTGCCAGCAGTTTTAGCGGGAGATACGAGCAGTACTTC	CASSFSGRYEQYF
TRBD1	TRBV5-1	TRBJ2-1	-	TGCGCCAGCAGCAAGGACAGGCCTAGCTCCTACAATGAGCAGTTCTTC	CASSKDRPSSYNEQFF
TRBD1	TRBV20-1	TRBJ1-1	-	TGCAGTGCTAGGACGGGACAGGGCGCTTTCTTT	CSARTGQGAFF
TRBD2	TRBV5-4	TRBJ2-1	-	TGTGCCAGCAGCTTAAGCGGGATCGGGGTGGGTGAGCAGTTCTTC	CASSLSGIGVGEQFF
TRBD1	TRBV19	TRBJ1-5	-	TGTGCCAGTAGTGCGACAGGGGGCAGTCAGCCCCAGCATTTT	CASSATGGSQPQHF
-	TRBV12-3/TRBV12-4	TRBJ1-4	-	TGTGCCAGCAGTACGCAGGGACCTGAAAAACTGTTTTTT	CASSTQGPEKLFF
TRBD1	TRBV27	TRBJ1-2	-	TGTGCCAGCAGGTCCCAGGGGGCGCGGGGTAATGGCTACACCTTC	CASRSQGARGNGYTF
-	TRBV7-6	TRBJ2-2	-	TGTGCCAGCAGCCCACGGTTGGGCGCGGGTGGGGTCACCGGGGAGCTGTTTTTT	CASSPRLGAGGVTGELFF
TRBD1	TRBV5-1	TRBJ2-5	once	TGCGCCAGCAGCTTGGGATCGGGGACAGTTATAGGGGAGACCCAGTACTTC	CASSLGSGTVIGETQYF
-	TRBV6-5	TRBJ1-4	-	TGTGCCAGCAGTTACAGGGGGGGACGGGCTAATGAAAAACTGTTTTTT	CASSYRGGRANEKLFF
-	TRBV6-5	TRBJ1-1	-	TGTGCCAGCAGTTACTCGACCCGTGGGAACACTGAAGCTTTCTTT	CASSYSTRGNTEAFF
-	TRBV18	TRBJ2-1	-	TGTGCCAGCTCACAAACGGGACTCTATGAGCAGTTCTTC	CASSQTGLYEQFF
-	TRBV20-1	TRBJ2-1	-	TGCAGTGCTAGTTATGGGACCCATGAGCAGTTCTTC	CSASYGTHEQFF
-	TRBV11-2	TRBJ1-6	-	TGTGCCAGCAGCCCTGGGGGGAATTCACCCCTCCACTTT	CASSPGGNSPLHF
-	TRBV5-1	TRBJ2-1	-	TGCGCCAGCAGCTTGCTCGCGGGACAGTACAATGAGCAGTTCTTC	CASSLLAGQYNEQFF
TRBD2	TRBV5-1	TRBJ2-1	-	TGCGCCAGCAGCTTAAGACTAGCGGATAGCTCCTACAATGAGCAGTTCTTC	CASSLRLADSSYNEQFF
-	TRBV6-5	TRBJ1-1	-	TGTGCCAGCAGATCCGCGGGCAGGCTAAACACTGAAGCTTTCTTT	CASRSAGRLNTEAFF
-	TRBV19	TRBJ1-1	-	TGTGCCAGTAGTCGTTCCGGACAGCACACTGAAGCTTTCTTT	CASSRSGQHTEAFF
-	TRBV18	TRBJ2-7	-	TGTGCCAGCTCATTTTCGGGGACCTTAGACGAGCAGTACTTC	CASSFSGTLDEQYF
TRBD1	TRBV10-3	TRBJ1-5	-	TGTGCCATCAATACGGACAGGAATCAGCCCCAGCATTTT	CAINTDRNQPQHF
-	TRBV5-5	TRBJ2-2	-	TGTGCCAGCAGCTACCGGGACCTTACCGGGGAGCTGTTTTTT	CASSYRDLTGELFF
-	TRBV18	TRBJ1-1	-	TGTGCCAGCTCACCAAGGAGGGATCCCAACACTGAAGCTTTCTTT	CASSPRRDPNTEAFF
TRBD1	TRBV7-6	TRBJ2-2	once	TGTGCCAGCAGCTTAACAGGGGGAGGCACCGGGGAGCTGTTTTTT	CASSLTGGGTGELFF
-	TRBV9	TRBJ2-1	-	TGTGCCAGCAGCGCTCTGAGGGGCGGTCGAGAGCAGTTCTTC	CASSALRGGREQFF